This T cell receptor beta chain was observed in a study of cytomegalovirus exposure and HLA in healthy donors. For the study at large: HLA-typed donors contributed about 85 million unique TCRs, which were held in an early data release. Notes on the study in general: Presence/absence analyses assumed roughly uniform sequencing depth across donors. About 87% or about 30% of the time was how often most TCR beta V segments were productive, according to an earlier analysis.

PCR employed 60 Vbeta and 13 Jbeta primers. Assay: immunoSEQ multiplex PCR; the TCRdb copy retains only in-frame clones and omits some. Counted here are fewer than 200,000 clones, approximately 78% occurring once; the ten biggest clones make up about 7.7%. As concerns this clone: Antigen unknown. Other DNA sequences in the sample encode the same CDR3.

The TCR comes from a woman aged 25 to 39 in good health and CMV-seropositive. Input material: PBMCs.

In DNA, the CDR3 is TGCGCCAGCAGCCAAACGGGACAGGGCAACTATGGCTACACCTTC. Amino acids: CASSQTGQGNYGYTF. V gene TRBV4-3 combines with J gene TRBJ1-2, with TRBD1 matching over 9 bases. The length of the CDR3 is 15 residues. V trimming: 2 bases; J trimming: 2 bases; junction bases outside the gene matches: 3. Germline V gives CDR1 LGHNA, CDR2 YSLEER.